The rows below give T cell receptor beta chains drawn from one sample of a study of CD8+ T cells in alopecia areata. Sequenced by immunoSEQ multiplex PCR; TCRdb stores in-frame clones only, minus some. The sample holds 150,000 to 200,000 clones, 55% seen once. The sample comprised CD4+ T cells sorted from blood. The source is a human donor in good health. Each CDR3 is given with its conserved first and last residue. D genes are given only for firm matches. Only part of the rows carry a size: once, few, many, or a class if the clone is expanded.

v_gene	j_gene	d_gene	len	abundance	CDR3nt	CDR3aa
TRBV19	TRBJ2-1	TRBD2	15	few	TGTGCCAGTAAATGGGGAGCGGGAGCTAACAATGAGCAGTTCTTC	CASKWGAGANNEQFF
TRBV6-5	TRBJ2-2	NA	11	NA	TGTGCCAGCAGACACACCGGGGAGCTGTTTTTT	CASRHTGELFF
TRBV10-3	TRBJ2-1	TRBD2	14	few	TGTGCCATTGGCTTTAGCGGGAGTCACAATGAGCAGTTCTTC	CAIGFSGSHNEQFF
TRBV29-1	TRBJ2-1	NA	11	few	TGCCAGGGGAGCTCCTACAATGAGCAGTTCTTC	CQGSSYNEQFF
TRBV30	TRBJ1-2	TRBD1	15	NA	TGTGCCTGGAGTTACAGGGGGCGGTATAACTATGGCTACACCTTC	CAWSYRGRYNYGYTF
TRBV25-1	TRBJ1-2	TRBD1	12	NA	TGTGCCAGCAGTCAGGACAGGGGTGGCTACACCTTC	CASSQDRGGYTF
TRBV18	TRBJ2-1	NA	13	once	TGTGCCAGCTCACAAACTAGTTTCAATGAGCAGTTCTTC	CASSQTSFNEQFF
TRBV10-1	TRBJ2-5	TRBD2	15	NA	TGCGCCAGCAGTGAAACAGCGGGAGGTAGAGAGACCCAGTACTTC	CASSETAGGRETQYF
TRBV18	TRBJ2-1	TRBD2	16	NA	TGTGCCAGCTCACCCCCGCGGGGGTCGTCCTACAATGAGCAGTTCTTC	CASSPPRGSSYNEQFF
TRBV30	TRBJ1-1	NA	15	few	TGTGCCTGGAGTAAGGACAGCCAGGCAATCACTGAAGCTTTCTTT	CAWSKDSQAITEAFF
TRBV29-1	TRBJ2-7	NA	12	few	TGCAGCGGGGGAAAGGCGCCCTACGAGCAGTACTTC	CSGGKAPYEQYF
TRBV5-6	TRBJ2-7	NA	12	once	TGTGCCAGCAGCTTGGAGGGTTACGAGCAGTACTTC	CASSLEGYEQYF
TRBV30	TRBJ2-3	TRBD2	17	few	TGTGCCTGGAGTGTACCACGACTAGCCGGAGCGACAGATACGCAGTATTTT	CAWSVPRLAGATDTQYF
TRBV28	TRBJ2-7	TRBD2	15	NA	TGTGCCAGCACCGCGACTAGCGGGGTTTTCGACGAGCAGTACTTC	CASTATSGVFDEQYF
TRBV30	TRBJ2-5	NA	14	NA	TGTGCCTGGAGTTTCGGGCAGCCCCCGGAGACCCAGTACTTC	CAWSFGQPPETQYF
TRBV18	TRBJ2-5	NA	11	NA	TGTGCCAGCTCAAGGGGAGAGACCCAGTACTTC	CASSRGETQYF